Shown below are 3 T cell receptor beta chains from a single sample sequenced in a study of Graves' ophthalmopathy and Graves' hyperthyroidism. Amplified material comprised TCR beta CDR3 regions derived from RNA transcripts. Second-round multiplex PCR came after first-round RT-PCR with HTBI primers. TCRdb analysed the multiplex PCR reads with MiXCR anew, one entry per CDR3 protein. Of about 390,000 distinct CDR3 sequences in the sample, about 18% were seen once. The source material was peripheral blood. The receptor source for this set is an adult woman with stable Graves' hyperthyroidism.

This clonotype was recorded at least ten times. The rearrangement links TRBV6-1 to TRBJ1-1, with D possibly matching TRBD1 (5 bases). From germline, CDR1 is MNHNS and CDR2 SASEGT. The CDR3 loop spans 16 amino acids. Trimming removed 6 bases from V and 0 bases from J, with 17 bases in between. For the CDR3, the DNA is TGTGCCAGCAGGCCTCAGGGAGGGCTCATGAACACTGAAGCTTTCTTT. This codes for CASRPQGGLMNTEAFF.

This chain connects TRBV6-2 or TRBV6-3 to TRBJ2-7; D might be TRBD2 (7 bases). This CDR3 has 18 residues. V was clipped by 6 bases and J by 1 base, with 25 bases between them. CDR1 is MNHEY, CDR2 SVGEGT, per germline. The chain's CDR3 is CASSLDRPGLGGSYEQYF. CDR3 bases: TGTGCCAGCAGCCTCGACAGGCCCGGACTAGGGGGGTCCTACGAGCAGTACTTC.

J is TRBJ1-5 and V is TRBV4-1; 10 bases match TRBD1. Looked up from germline, CDR1 is MGHRA and CDR2 is YSYEKL. J was trimmed by 7 bases and V by 5 bases; bases with no gene match: 5. This CDR3 comprises 14 residues. CDR3 DNA: TGCGCCAGCAGCACAGGACAGGGGGGACAGCCCCAGCATTTT. This translates into CASSTGQGGQPQHF.